This record covers a single TCR beta chain. Its specificity is not known. The repertoire was sequenced with immunoSEQ multiplex PCR; TCRdb's copy has only in-frame clones and lacks some. This table has roughly 120,000 clones, approximately 86% appearing once. The sample comes from a study of T cell responses to AZD1222 COVID-19 vaccine. Study results and limitations: The donor cohort was predominantly white British with a female majority, and clonal diversity may have been underestimated. Spike was spanned by vaccine-associated CD4 TCRs, which were dominant at 160-218 and 743-854.

The input for sequencing was peripheral blood, taken 28 days after the second AZD1222 dose. The TCR was taken from an adult who received the AZD1222 COVID-19 vaccine.

The CDR3 reads CASSLTEVNYGYTF. CDR3 in DNA: TGTGCCAGCAGTTTAACGGAGGTGAACTATGGCTACACCTTC. The V gene is TRBV28, the J gene TRBJ1-2; D remains ambiguous. The CDR3 loop spans 14 amino acids. Germline values: CDR1 MDHEN, CDR2 SYDVKM. V lost 2 bases and J 2 bases, leaving 9 bases between the germline ends.